Below are 3 T cell receptor beta chains sequenced from a single sample in a study of radiotherapy plus CTLA-4 blockade in lung cancer. Libraries were prepared by immunoSEQ multiplex PCR; TCRdb keeps only in-frame clonotypes and omits some of them. The data contain 120,000 or so clones, more than 80% of them singletons. Here the sequenced sample was peripheral blood, taken from a patient treated with radiotherapy plus ipilimumab. Receptor source: a human donor with non-small cell lung cancer that progressed on radiotherapy plus ipilimumab.

The chain uses TRBV30 and TRBJ2-1; 7 bases are shared with TRBD2. Germline V gives CDR1 GTSNPN, CDR2 SVGIG (reference sequence). With V trimmed by 5 bases and J by 7 bases, 8 bases remained unmatched. The CDR3 is 13 residues long. In DNA, the CDR3 is TGTGCCTGGGGGACTACCTTGGGGAATGAGCAGTTCTTC. This codes for CAWGTTLGNEQFF. The variable domain in full, completed from reference TRBV30 and TRBJ2-1, reads SQTIHQWPATLVQPVGSPLSLECTVEGTSNPNLYWYRQAAGRGLQLLFYSVGIGQISSEVPQNLSASRPQDRQFILSSKKLLLSDSGFYLCAWGTTLGNEQFFGPGTRLTVL.

The chain is built from TRBV5-1 and TRBJ2-7; 10 nucleotides agree with TRBD2. The CDR3 contains 18 residues. CDR1 is SGHRS and CDR2 is YFSETQ in the germline V gene. V lost 0 bases to trimming and J lost 2 bases; unmatched junction nucleotides: 11. DNA of the CDR3: TGCGCCAGCAGCTTGGACAAACGGACTAGCGGAGCGACCTACGAGCAGTACTTC. This sequence encodes CASSLDKRTSGATYEQYF.

The chain is built from TRBV2 and TRBJ2-7; D possibly corresponds to TRBD2 (5 bases). Germline V gene data show CDR1 as SNHLY and CDR2 as FYNNEI. This CDR3 is 14 amino acids long. Trimming took 3 bases from V and 3 from J, leaving 12 bases between them. The CDR3, as DNA: TGTGCCAGCAGTGAGCTCGCCGCGGGCTACGAGCAGTACTTC. This sequence encodes CASSELAAGYEQYF.